Listed below are T cell receptor beta chains from one sample, sequenced in a study of cytomegalovirus exposure and HLA in healthy donors. Only in-frame clones appear in the TCRdb table, and some are missing; sequencing was by immunoSEQ multiplex PCR. The profile shows some 270,000 clones, about 86% of them singletons. Sequenced input: PBMCs. The receptors were gathered from a young woman in good health and CMV-seronegative. Both conserved end residues are part of each CDR3. D genes are given only for firm matches. Clone size appears in some rows only: once, few, many, or a class for an expanded clone.

11 TRBJ2-7 TRBD1 NA TRBV28 TGTGCCGGAGGACAGGGGCCGCAGCAGTACTTC CAGGQGPQQYF
16 TRBJ2-2 TRBD1 NA TRBV7-9 TGTGCCAGCAGCCACGGACAGGGGGCGGGCACCGGGGAGCTGTTTTTT CASSHGQGAGTGELFF
12 TRBJ1-2 NA NA TRBV2 TGTGCCGGGGCGATTGAACAGGGCCCCTACACCTTC CAGAIEQGPYTF
15 TRBJ2-1 TRBD2 NA TRBV5-1 TGCGCCAGCAGCTTAATCGTCGGGGGGAACAATGAGCAGTTCTTC CASSLIVGGNNEQFF
14 TRBJ2-7 NA NA TRBV7-8 TGTGCCAGCAGCTTTGGGGTGACAGCGTACGAGCAGTACTTC CASSFGVTAYEQYF
15 TRBJ1-5 NA NA TRBV28 TGTGCCAGCAGTTTAGACAGGATTAGCAATCAGCCCCAGCATTTT CASSLDRISNQPQHF
16 TRBJ2-3 TRBD1 NA TRBV27 TGTGCCAGCAGTCCGGGGACAGGGTACAGCCCAGATACGCAGTATTTT CASSPGTGYSPDTQYF
13 TRBJ1-5 NA NA TRBV19 TGTGCCAGTAATTTACAGTCTAATCAGCCCCAGCATTTT CASNLQSNQPQHF
13 TRBJ2-7 NA NA TRBV7-2 TGTGCCAGCAGCTTCCCTAGCCCCCACGAGCAGTACTTC CASSFPSPHEQYF
15 TRBJ2-3 TRBD1 NA TRBV7-2 TGTGCCAGCAGCCCCCGGACAGGGGCGACGGATACGCAGTATTTT CASSPRTGATDTQYF
15 TRBJ1-2 NA NA TRBV5-4 TGTGCCAGCAGCTTGGAACAGGGACGAGGATATGGCTACACCTTC CASSLEQGRGYGYTF
16 TRBJ2-3 TRBD1 once TRBV18 TGTGCCAGCTCACCAAAAGCAGGGGGAGGCACAGATACGCAGTATTTT CASSPKAGGGTDTQYF